These 2 T cell receptor beta chains originate from one sample sequenced in a study of metastatic and nonmetastatic thyroid tumors. Prior to thyroid surgery, none of the patients had received any treatment. Via MiXCR, TCRdb re-called the PCR reads. The sample lists about 39,000 clones, about a sixth occurring once. Sequencing was performed on blood. These TCRs come from a female donor with papillary thyroid cancer or a benign thyroid nodule (not recorded which). Some clones in this sample may be carry-over from other donors' samples.

This clone was picked up many times. J is TRBJ2-2 and V is TRBV11-1; 10 bases agree with TRBD1. The CDR3 is made up of 17 amino acids. In germline, CDR1 is SGHAT, CDR2 FQDESV (reference sequence). Losses at the gene ends were 5 bases for V and 5 bases for J; bases not matched to a gene: 11. The CDR3 DNA reads TGTGCCAGCAGCAAAACCGAGACAGGGGGCTGGACCGGGGAGCTGTTTTTT. It specifies CASSKTETGGWTGELFF.

This clone was counted many times. The chain is built from TRBV20-1 and TRBJ2-1, with 10 bases that match TRBD2. Germline V CDR1 and CDR2: DFQATT, SNEGSKA (reference sequence). This CDR3 has 17 residues. V was clipped by 5 bases and J by 5 bases; unmatched bases: 15. The CDR3 nucleotides read TGCAGTGCTCCATTAGGGGGCCGACTAGCGGGCGACAATGAGCAGTTCTTC. Protein sequence: CSAPLGGRLAGDNEQFF.